Presented here are 16 T cell receptor beta chains from one specimen sequenced in a study of blood T cell repertoires in COVID-19. Assay used: immunoSEQ multiplex PCR; TCRdb lists only in-frame clones, some missing. The sample includes 300,000 to 500,000 clones, roughly 90% of them seen just once. Sequences were obtained from PBMCs or T cells enriched from blood (not recorded which). Receptors were obtained from a woman aged 35 to 49 with acute COVID-19.

The chain combines TRBV6-1 with TRBJ2-6; 8 nucleotides match TRBD1. Germline CDR1 and CDR2: MNHNS and SASEGT. The CDR3 covers 15 residues. J lost 4 bases, V lost 3 bases, and 2 bases had no gene match. The CDR3 here is CASSDRGRGANVLTF. CDR3 in DNA: TGTGCCAGCAGTGACAGGGGGCGAGGGGCCAACGTCCTGACTTTC.

The chain recombines TRBV7-9 with TRBJ2-7, with D perhaps matching TRBD1 (5 bases). The CDR3 consists of 11 residues. Per germline, CDR1 SEHNR and CDR2 FQNEAQ (reference sequence). V was trimmed by 5 bases and J by 6 bases, leaving 8 bases between them. The CDR3: CASSRDSEQYF. DNA for the CDR3: TGTGCCAGCAGCCGTGACAGCGAGCAGTACTTC.

This clone was recorded once. The V call is TRBV7-7, the J call TRBJ1-4; D gene uncertain. Deletions cut 3 bases from V and 7 bases from J, with 12 bases between. Germline CDR1 reads SSHAT; CDR2 reads FNYEAQ (reference sequence). The CDR3 contains 14 residues. DNA of the CDR3: TGTGCCAGCAGCTTGGACGGGAACAGTGAAAAACTGTTTTTT. The encoded protein is CASSLDGNSEKLFF.

V is TRBV5-1 and J is TRBJ1-4; unclear D gene. The V end was cut by 0 bases, the J end by 4 bases, with 13 bases between. CDR3 length: 16 residues. Germline assignment: CDR1 SGHRS and CDR2 YFSETQ. CDR3 loop: CASSLAGVALNEKLFF. The CDR3 coding sequence is TGCGCCAGCAGCTTGGCCGGGGTGGCACTTAATGAAAAACTGTTTTTT.

V usage is TRBV5-4 and J usage is TRBJ1-6; a possible D gene is TRBD1 (5 bases). The length of the CDR3 is 15 residues. V was pared by 4 bases and J by 5 bases, with 13 bases between. The germline V gene encodes CDR1 SGHNT and CDR2 YYREEE (reference sequence). DNA of the CDR3: TGTGCCAGCAGCCAGCAGGGTCCAAATAATTCACCCCTCCACTTT. It translates to CASSQQGPNNSPLHF.

The rearrangement uses TRBV11-2 and TRBJ1-1; D is uncertain. CDR3 length: 11 residues. V lost 9 bases and J 3 bases, leaving 8 bases between the germline ends. Germline loops: CDR1 SGHAT, CDR2 FQNNGV. DNA for the CDR3: TGTGCCAGTGGGAGGGACACTGAAGCTTTCTTT. It specifies CASGRDTEAFF.

J is TRBJ2-3 and V is TRBV28; possible D gene TRBD1, 7 bases. V was trimmed by 2 bases and J by 0 bases, leaving 12 bases between them. Germline values: CDR1 MDHEN, CDR2 SYDVKM. The CDR3 is 16 residues long. The CDR3: CASSLQTGTSTDTQYF. In nucleotides, the CDR3 is TGTGCCAGCAGTTTACAGACAGGGACTAGCACAGATACGCAGTATTTT.

The gene calls are TRBV5-4 and TRBJ2-3; D may be TRBD1 (8 bases). Trimming removed 4 bases from V and 2 bases from J, with 17 bases in between. Germline CDR1 and CDR2: SGHNT and YYREEE (reference sequence). This CDR3 spans 16 amino acids. The CDR3 is CASSPGGGGITDTQYF. The CDR3 DNA reads TGTGCCAGCAGCCCAGGGGGCGGGGGAATCACAGATACGCAGTATTTT.

The chain couples TRBV5-1 to TRBJ1-1; 8 bases agree with TRBD1. The V and J ends lost 3 bases and 3 bases, in that order; junction bases with no gene match: 13. The germline V gene has CDR1 SGHRS and CDR2 YFSETQ. The CDR3 covers 17 residues. CDR3 sequence (DNA): TGCGCCAGCAGCTCGGGGACAGGTCTAACGAGGGACACTGAAGCTTTCTTT. Translated: CASSSGTGLTRDTEAFF.

V gene TRBV3-1 (or the pseudogene TRBV3-2) combines with J gene TRBJ2-5; 7 bases are a match to TRBD2. J was trimmed by 4 bases and V by 4 bases; bases with no gene match: 6. Germline assignment: CDR1 LGHDT and CDR2 YNNKEL (reference sequence). This CDR3 is 14 amino acids long. DNA of the CDR3: TGTGCCAGCAGCCTGTCGGGGGGACGAGAGACCCAGTACTTC. This translates into CASSLSGGRETQYF.

The chain employs TRBV6-5 and TRBJ2-5; a weak D match, TRBD2 (7 bases). There are 15 residues in the CDR3. Between the trimmed V and J ends, which lost 3 bases and 7 bases, there was a span of 18 bases. The germline V gene encodes CDR1 MNHEY and CDR2 SVGAGI. In DNA form, the CDR3 reads TGTGCCAGCAGTTATCGGGGGGCTATGATGGGGACCCAGTACTTC. Protein: CASSYRGAMMGTQYF.

V usage is TRBV24-1 and J usage is TRBJ2-1, with 9 bases fitting TRBD1. J gave up 1 base and V 9 bases, and 3 bases lay outside the gene matches. Germline CDR1 and CDR2: KGHDR and SFDVKD. CDR3 length: 14 residues. The CDR3 sequence: CATGGQGSYNEQFF. CDR3 nucleotides: TGTGCCACCGGCGGACAGGGGTCCTACAATGAGCAGTTCTTC.

The chain joins TRBV24-1 to TRBJ2-2; unclear D gene. The CDR3 length is 14 residues. Germline V gene lookup returns CDR1 KGHDR and CDR2 SFDVKD. V lost 2 bases and J 1 base, leaving 4 bases between the germline ends. This CDR3 is CATSDSVNTGELFF. In DNA form, the CDR3 reads TGTGCCACCAGTGATTCGGTGAACACCGGGGAGCTGTTTTTT.

CDR3 residues: CASRSWTGTFANTGELFF. In DNA form, the CDR3 reads TGTGCCAGCAGGTCGTGGACCGGGACATTCGCGAACACCGGGGAGCTGTTTTTT. The chain joins TRBV2 to TRBJ2-2; tentatively, D is TRBD1 (6 bases). V lost 6 bases and J lost 0, with 20 bases in between. The CDR3 is made up of 18 amino acids. Germline V lookup: CDR1 SNHLY, CDR2 FYNNEI.

This rearrangement joins TRBV4-1 to TRBJ2-5; TRBD1 matches at 12 bases. Germline CDR1 reads MGHRA; CDR2 reads YSYEKL. The CDR3 contains 17 residues. With 4 bases clipped from V and 4 bases from J, the junction kept 10 bases outside the gene matches. The CDR3 sequence: CASSRPFRDRGRETQYF. DNA for the CDR3: TGCGCCAGCAGCCGCCCTTTCCGGGACAGGGGGCGAGAGACCCAGTACTTC.

V is TRBV21-1 and J is TRBJ1-6; the table gives TRBD1 as D, unverified against the DNA. TRBV21-1 is annotated as a pseudogene. This CDR3 has 15 residues. The CDR3 loop reads CASSSTGKGNSPLHF. CDR3 DNA sequence: TGTGCCAGCAGCTCGACAGGGAAAGGTAATTCACCCCTCCACTTT.